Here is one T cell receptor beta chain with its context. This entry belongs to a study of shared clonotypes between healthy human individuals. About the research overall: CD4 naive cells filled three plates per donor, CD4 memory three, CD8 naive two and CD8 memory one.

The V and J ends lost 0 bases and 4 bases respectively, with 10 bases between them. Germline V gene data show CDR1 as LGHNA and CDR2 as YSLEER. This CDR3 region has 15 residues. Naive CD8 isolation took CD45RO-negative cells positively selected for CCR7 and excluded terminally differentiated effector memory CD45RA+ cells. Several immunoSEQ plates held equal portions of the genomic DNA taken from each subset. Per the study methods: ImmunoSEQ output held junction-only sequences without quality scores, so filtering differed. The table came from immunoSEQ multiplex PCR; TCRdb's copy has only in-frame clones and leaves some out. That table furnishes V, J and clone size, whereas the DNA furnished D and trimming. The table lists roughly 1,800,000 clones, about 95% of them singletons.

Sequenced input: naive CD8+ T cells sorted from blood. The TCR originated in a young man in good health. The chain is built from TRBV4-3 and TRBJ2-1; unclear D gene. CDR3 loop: CASSQDSSVYNEQFF. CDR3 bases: TGCGCCAGCAGCCAAGATTCTTCTGTTTACAATGAGCAGTTCTTC.